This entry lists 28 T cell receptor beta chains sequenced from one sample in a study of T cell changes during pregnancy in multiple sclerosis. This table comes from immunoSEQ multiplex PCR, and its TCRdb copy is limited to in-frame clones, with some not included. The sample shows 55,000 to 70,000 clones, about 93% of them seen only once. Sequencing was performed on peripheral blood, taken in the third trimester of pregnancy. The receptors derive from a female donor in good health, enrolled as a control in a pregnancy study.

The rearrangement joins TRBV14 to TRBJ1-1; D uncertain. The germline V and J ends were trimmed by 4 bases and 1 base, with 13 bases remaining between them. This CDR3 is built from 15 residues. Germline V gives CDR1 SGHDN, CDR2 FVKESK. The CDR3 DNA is TGTGCCAGCAGCCTCAGGACTTATTCGAACACTGAAGCTTTCTTT. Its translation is CASSLRTYSNTEAFF.

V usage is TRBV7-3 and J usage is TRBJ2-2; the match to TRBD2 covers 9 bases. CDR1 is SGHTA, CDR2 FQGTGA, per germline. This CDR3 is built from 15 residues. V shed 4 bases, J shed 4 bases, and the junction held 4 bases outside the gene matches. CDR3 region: CASSSRAGGTGELFF. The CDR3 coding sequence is TGTGCCAGCAGCTCTCGAGCGGGGGGCACCGGGGAGCTGTTTTTT.

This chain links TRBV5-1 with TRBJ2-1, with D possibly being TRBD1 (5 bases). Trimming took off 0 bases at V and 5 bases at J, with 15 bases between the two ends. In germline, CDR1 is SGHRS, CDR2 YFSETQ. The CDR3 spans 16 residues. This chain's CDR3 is CASSLAAGPLNNEQFF. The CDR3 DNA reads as TGCGCCAGCAGCTTGGCTGCAGGGCCTCTAAACAATGAGCAGTTCTTC.

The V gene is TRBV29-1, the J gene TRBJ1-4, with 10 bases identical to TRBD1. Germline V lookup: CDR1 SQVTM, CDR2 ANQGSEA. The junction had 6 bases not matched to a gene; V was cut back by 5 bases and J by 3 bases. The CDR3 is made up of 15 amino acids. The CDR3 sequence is CSVKAGTGANEKLFF. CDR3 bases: TGCAGCGTTAAAGCCGGGACAGGGGCTAATGAAAAACTGTTTTTT.

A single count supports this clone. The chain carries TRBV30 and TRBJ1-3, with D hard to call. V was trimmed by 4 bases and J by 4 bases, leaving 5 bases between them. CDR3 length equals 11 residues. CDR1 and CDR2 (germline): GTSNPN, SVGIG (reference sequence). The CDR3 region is CAWNAGNTIYF. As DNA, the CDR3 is TGTGCCTGGAACGCGGGAAACACCATATATTTT.

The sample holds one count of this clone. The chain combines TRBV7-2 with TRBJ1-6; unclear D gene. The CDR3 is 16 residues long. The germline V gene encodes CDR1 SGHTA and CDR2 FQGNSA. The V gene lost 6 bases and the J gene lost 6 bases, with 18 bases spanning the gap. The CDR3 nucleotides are TGTGCCAGCAGAAACGAGTTCATACTCTCTAATTCACCCCTCCACTTT. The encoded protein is CASRNEFILSNSPLHF.

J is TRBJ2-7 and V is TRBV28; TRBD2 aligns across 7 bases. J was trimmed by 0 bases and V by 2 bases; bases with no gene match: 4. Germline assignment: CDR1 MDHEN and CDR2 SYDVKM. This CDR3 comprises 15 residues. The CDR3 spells CASSLRGVASYEQYF. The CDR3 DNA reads TGTGCCAGCAGTTTACGGGGGGTAGCCTCCTACGAGCAGTACTTC.

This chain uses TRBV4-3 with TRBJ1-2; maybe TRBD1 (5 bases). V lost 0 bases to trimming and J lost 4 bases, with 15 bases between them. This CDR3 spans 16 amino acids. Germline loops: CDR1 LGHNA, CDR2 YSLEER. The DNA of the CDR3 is TGCGCCAGCAGCCAAGAAGGGCAGGGTCCTTCCTATGGCTACACCTTC. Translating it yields CASSQEGQGPSYGYTF.

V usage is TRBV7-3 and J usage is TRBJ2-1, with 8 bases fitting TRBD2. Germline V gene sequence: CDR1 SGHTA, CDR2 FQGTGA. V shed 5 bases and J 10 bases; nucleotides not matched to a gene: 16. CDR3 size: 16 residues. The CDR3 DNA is TGTGCCAGCAGCCACTTAGCGGGGAAAGAGGGCGACGAGCAGTTCTTC. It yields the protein CASSHLAGKEGDEQFF.

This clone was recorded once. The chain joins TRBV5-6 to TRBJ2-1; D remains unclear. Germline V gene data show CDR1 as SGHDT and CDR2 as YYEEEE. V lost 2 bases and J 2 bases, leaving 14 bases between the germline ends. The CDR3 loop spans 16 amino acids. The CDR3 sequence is CASSFTKGPTYNEQFF. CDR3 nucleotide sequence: TGTGCCAGCAGCTTTACTAAAGGTCCTACCTACAATGAGCAGTTCTTC.

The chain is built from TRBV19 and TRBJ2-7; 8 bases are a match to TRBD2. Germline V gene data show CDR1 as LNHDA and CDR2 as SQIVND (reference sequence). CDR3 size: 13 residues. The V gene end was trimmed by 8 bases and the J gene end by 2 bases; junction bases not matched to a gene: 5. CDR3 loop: CASGAGDAYEQYF. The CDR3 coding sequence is TGTGCCAGTGGAGCGGGGGACGCCTACGAGCAGTACTTC.

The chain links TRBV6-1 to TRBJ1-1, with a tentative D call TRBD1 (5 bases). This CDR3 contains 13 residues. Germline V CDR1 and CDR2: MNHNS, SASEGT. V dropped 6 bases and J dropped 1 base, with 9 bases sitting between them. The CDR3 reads CASRATGNTEAFF. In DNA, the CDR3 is TGTGCCAGCAGAGCAACAGGGAACACTGAAGCTTTCTTT.

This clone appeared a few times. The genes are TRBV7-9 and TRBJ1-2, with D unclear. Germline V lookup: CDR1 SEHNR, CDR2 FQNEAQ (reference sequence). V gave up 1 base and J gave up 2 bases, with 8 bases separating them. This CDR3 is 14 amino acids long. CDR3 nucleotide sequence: TGTGCCAGCAGCTTAGGTCGGGGAAACTATGGCTACACCTTC. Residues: CASSLGRGNYGYTF.

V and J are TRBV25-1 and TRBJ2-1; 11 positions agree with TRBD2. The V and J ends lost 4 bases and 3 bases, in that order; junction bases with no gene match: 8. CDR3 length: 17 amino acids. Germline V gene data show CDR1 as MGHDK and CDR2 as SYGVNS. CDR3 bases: TGTGCCAGCAGTGTGAGACTAGCGGGGAAAATCTACAATGAGCAGTTCTTC. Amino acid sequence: CASSVRLAGKIYNEQFF.

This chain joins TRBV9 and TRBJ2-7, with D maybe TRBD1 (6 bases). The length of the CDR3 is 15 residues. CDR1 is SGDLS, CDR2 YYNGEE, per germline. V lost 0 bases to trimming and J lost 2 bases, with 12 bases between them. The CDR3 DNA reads TGTGCCAGCAGCGTAGGAGGCTACAGGGCCTACGAGCAGTACTTC. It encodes CASSVGGYRAYEQYF.

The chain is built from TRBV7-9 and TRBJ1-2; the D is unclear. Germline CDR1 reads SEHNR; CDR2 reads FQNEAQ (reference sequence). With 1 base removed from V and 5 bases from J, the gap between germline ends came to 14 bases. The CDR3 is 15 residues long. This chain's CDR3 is CASSLVRESRYGYTF. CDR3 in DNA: TGTGCCAGCAGCTTAGTTCGGGAAAGCAGATATGGCTACACCTTC.

CDR3 DNA: TGTGCCAGCAGTCCCCCGGGACAGGGGAAGAGCAATGAGCAGTTCTTC. Translating it yields CASSPPGQGKSNEQFF. V is TRBV25-1 and J is TRBJ2-1, with 10 bases lining up with TRBD1. This CDR3 has 16 residues. Germline V gene lookup returns CDR1 MGHDK and CDR2 SYGVNS. V was clipped by 5 bases and J by 6 bases; unmatched bases: 10. The full variable domain, with the rest looked up from reference TRBV25-1 and TRBJ2-1, is EADIYQTPRYLVIGTGKKITLECSQTMGHDKMYWYQQDPGMELHLIHYSYGVNSTEKGDLSSESTVSRIRTEHFPLTLESARPSHTSQYLCASSPPGQGKSNEQFFGPGTRLTVL.

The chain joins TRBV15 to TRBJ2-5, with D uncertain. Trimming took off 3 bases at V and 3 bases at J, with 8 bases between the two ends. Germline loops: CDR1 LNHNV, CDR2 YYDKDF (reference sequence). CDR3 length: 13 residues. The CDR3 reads CATSRVGEETQYF. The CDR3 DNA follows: TGTGCCACCAGCAGGGTAGGAGAAGAGACCCAGTACTTC.

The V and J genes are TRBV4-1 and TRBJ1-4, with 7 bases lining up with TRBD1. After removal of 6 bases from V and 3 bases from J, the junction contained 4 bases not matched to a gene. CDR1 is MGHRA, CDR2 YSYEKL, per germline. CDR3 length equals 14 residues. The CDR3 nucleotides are TGCGCCAGCAGACACCAGGGGGCTAATGAAAAACTGTTTTTT. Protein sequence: CASRHQGANEKLFF.

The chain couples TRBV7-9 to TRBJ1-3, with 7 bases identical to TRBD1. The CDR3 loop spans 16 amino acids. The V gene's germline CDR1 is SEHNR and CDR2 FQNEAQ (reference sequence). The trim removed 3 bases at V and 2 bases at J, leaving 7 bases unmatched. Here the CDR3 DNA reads TGTGCCAGCAGCTTTCTCGGGCAGGGGGCTGGAAACACCATATATTTT. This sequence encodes CASSFLGQGAGNTIYF.

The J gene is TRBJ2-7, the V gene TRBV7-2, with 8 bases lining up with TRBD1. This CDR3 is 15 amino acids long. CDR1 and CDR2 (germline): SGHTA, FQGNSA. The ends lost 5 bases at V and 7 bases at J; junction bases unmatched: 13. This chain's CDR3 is CASSPSTGGIGEQYF. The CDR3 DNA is TGTGCCAGCAGCCCAAGTACAGGGGGGATTGGGGAGCAGTACTTC.

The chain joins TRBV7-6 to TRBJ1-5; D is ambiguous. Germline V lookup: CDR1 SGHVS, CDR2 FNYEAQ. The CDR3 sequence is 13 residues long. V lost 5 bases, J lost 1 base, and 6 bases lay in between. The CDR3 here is CASSPSSNQPQHF. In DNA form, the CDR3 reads TGTGCCAGCAGCCCCTCCAGCAATCAGCCCCAGCATTTT.

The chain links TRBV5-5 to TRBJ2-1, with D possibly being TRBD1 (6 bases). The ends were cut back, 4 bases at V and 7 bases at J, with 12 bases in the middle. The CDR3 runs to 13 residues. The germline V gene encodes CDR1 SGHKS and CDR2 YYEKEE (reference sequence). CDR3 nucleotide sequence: TGTGCCAGCAGCCTTGGGACACCGAATGAGCAGTTCTTC. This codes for CASSLGTPNEQFF.

CDR3 coding DNA: TGTGCCAGCAGCCTAACAGGATCTGGATACGAGCAGTACTTC. Its translation: CASSLTGSGYEQYF. V usage is TRBV9 and J usage is TRBJ2-7; maybe TRBD1 (5 bases). The CDR3 extends over 14 amino acids. Germline V CDR1 and CDR2: SGDLS, YYNGEE. V gave up 4 bases and J gave up 4 bases, with 15 bases separating them.

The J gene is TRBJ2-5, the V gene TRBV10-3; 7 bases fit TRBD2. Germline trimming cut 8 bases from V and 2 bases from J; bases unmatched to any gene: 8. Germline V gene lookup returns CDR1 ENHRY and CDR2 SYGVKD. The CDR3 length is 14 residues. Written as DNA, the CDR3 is TGTGCCATCTCGGGGAGGGCAGGGCAAGAGACCCAGTACTTC. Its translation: CAISGRAGQETQYF.

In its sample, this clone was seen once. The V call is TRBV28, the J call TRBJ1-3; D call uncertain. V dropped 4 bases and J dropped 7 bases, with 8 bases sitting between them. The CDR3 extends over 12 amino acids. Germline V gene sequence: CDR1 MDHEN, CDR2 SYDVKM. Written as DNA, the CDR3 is TGTGCCAGCAGTTCGAAACGGAACACCATATATTTT. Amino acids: CASSSKRNTIYF.

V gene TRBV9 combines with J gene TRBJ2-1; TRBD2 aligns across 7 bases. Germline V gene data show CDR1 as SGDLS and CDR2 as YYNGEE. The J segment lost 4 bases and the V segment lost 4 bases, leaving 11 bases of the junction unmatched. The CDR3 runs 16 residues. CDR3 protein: CASSPPSGGEYNEQFF. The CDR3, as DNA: TGTGCCAGCAGCCCGCCTTCGGGGGGAGAATACAATGAGCAGTTCTTC. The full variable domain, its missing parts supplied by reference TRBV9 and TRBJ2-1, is DSGVTQTPKHLITATGQRVTLRCSPRSGDLSVYWYQQSLDQGLQFLIQYYNGEERAKGNILERFSAQQFPDLHSELNLSSLELGDSALYFCASSPPSGGEYNEQFFGPGTRLTVL.

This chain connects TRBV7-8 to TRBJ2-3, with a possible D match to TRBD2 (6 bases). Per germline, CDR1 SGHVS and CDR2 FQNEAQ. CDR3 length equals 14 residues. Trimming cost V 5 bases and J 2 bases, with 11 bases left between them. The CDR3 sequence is CASSVGGLTDTQYF. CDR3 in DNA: TGTGCCAGCAGCGTCGGGGGTCTCACAGATACGCAGTATTTT. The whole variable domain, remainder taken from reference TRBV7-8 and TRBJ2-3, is GAGVSQSPRYKVAKRGQDVALRCDPISGHVSLFWYQQALGQGPEFLTYFQNEAQLDKSGLPSDRFFAERPEGSVSTLKIQRTQQEDSAVYLCASSVGGLTDTQYFGPGTRLTVL.